Detailed here is one TCR beta chain. The data are from a study of cytomegalovirus exposure and HLA in healthy donors. V was pared by 6 bases and J by 5 bases, with 9 bases of the junction left unmatched. Germline loops: CDR1 MNHNY, CDR2 SVGAGI (reference sequence). The CDR3 extends over 15 amino acids. PCR involved 60 Vbeta and 13 Jbeta primers. TCRdb keeps only in-frame clones here, not all; method: immunoSEQ multiplex PCR. Of 110,000 to 150,000 clones detected, roughly 80% appear once; the ten largest clones hold 2.5% to 3.5%. The V and J genes are TRBV6-6 and TRBJ2-5; 10 bases agree with TRBD2. Input material: PBMCs. The clonotype comes from a female donor in good health and CMV-seronegative. The CDR3 is CASSFSGGAGETQYF. The CDR3 DNA is TGTGCCAGCAGCTTCAGCGGGGGGGCGGGTGAGACCCAGTACTTC.